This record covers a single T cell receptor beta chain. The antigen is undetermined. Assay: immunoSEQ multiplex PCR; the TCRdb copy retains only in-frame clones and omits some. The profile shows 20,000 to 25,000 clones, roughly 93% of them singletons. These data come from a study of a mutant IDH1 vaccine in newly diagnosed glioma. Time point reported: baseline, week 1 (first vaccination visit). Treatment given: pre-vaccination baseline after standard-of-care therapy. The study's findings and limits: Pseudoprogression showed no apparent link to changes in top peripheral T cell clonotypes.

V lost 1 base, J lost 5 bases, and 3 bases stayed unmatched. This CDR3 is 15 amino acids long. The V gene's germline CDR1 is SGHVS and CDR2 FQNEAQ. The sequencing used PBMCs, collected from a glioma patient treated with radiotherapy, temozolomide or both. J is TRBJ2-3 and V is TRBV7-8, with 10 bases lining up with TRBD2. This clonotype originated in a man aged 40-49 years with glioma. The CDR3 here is CASSLGVAGGDTQYF. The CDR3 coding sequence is TGTGCCAGCAGCTTAGGCGTAGCGGGAGGAGATACGCAGTATTTT. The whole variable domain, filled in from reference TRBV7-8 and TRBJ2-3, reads GAGVSQSPRYKVAKRGQDVALRCDPISGHVSLFWYQQALGQGPEFLTYFQNEAQLDKSGLPSDRFFAERPEGSVSTLKIQRTQQEDSAVYLCASSLGVAGGDTQYFGPGTRLTVL.